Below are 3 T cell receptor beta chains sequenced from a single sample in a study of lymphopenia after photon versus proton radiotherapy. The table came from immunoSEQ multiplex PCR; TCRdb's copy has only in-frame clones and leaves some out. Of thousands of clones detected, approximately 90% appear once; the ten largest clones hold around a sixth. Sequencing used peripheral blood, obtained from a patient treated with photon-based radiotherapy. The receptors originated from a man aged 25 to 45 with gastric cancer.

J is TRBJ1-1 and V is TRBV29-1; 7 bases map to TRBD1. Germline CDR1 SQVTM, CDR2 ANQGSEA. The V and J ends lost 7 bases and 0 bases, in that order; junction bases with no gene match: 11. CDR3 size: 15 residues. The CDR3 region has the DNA TGCAGCGGATTTACAGGGGATGGAATGAACACTGAAGCTTTCTTT. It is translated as CSGFTGDGMNTEAFF.

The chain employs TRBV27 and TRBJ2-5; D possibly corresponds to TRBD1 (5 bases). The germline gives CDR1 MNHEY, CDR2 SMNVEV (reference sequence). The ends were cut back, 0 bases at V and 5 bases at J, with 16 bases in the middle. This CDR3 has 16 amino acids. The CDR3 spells CASSLSSWQGSETQYF. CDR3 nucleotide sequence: TGTGCCAGCAGTTTATCCTCGTGGCAGGGTTCGGAGACCCAGTACTTC.

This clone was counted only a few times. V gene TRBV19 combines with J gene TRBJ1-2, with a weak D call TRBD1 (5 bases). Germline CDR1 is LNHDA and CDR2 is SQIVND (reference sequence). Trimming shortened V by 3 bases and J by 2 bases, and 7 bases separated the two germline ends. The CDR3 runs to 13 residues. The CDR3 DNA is TGTGCCAGTAGTATTTGGGGGAACTATGGCTACACCTTC. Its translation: CASSIWGNYGYTF. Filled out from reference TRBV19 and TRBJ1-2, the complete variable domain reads DGGITQSPKYLFRKEGQNVTLSCEQNLNHDAMYWYRQDPGQGLRLIYYSQIVNDFQKGDIAEGYSVSREKKESFPLTVTSAQKNPTAFYLCASSIWGNYGYTFGSGTRLTVV.